Presented here are 24 T cell receptor beta chains from one specimen sequenced in a study of cytomegalovirus exposure and HLA in healthy donors. The study ran its PCR with 60 Vbeta and 13 Jbeta primers. Here immunoSEQ multiplex PCR was the method, and the copy in TCRdb shows in-frame clones only, minus some. This sample has about 170,000 clones; approximately 78% occur once, and the top ten carry 1.5% to 2%. Source material: PBMCs. The receptors here all came from a woman between 18 and 29 years old in good health and CMV-seronegative.

The genes are TRBV9 and TRBJ2-1; 7 bases fit TRBD1. The CDR3 is 15 amino acids. J lost 1 base, V lost 3 bases, and 4 bases had no gene match. Germline V gene lookup returns CDR1 SGDLS and CDR2 YYNGEE. CDR3 amino acids: CASSETGQSYNEQFF. The DNA of the CDR3 is TGTGCCAGCAGCGAGACGGGACAGTCCTACAATGAGCAGTTCTTC.

The V and J genes are TRBV11-2 and TRBJ2-7; TRBD1 matches at 7 bases. Germline CDR1 is SGHAT and CDR2 is FQNNGV. This CDR3 contains 15 residues. The J segment lost 7 bases and the V segment lost 4 bases, leaving 13 bases of the junction unmatched. CDR3 bases: TGTGCCAGCAGCTCCCCCCCACAGGGGTTAGAGGAGCAGTACTTC. Amino acids: CASSSPPQGLEEQYF.

The V call is TRBV7-2, the J call TRBJ1-2, with TRBD1 identical over 8 bases. This CDR3 is built from 16 residues. J lost 4 bases, V lost 0 bases, and 7 bases had no gene match. Germline loops: CDR1 SGHTA, CDR2 FQGNSA. The CDR3, as DNA: TGTGCCAGCAGCTTAGCGGAATCACAGGGGGTCTATGGCTACACCTTC. Residues: CASSLAESQGVYGYTF. The full variable domain, with the rest looked up from reference TRBV7-2 and TRBJ1-2, is GAGVSQSPSNKVTEKGKDVELRCDPISGHTALYWYRQSLGQGLEFLIYFQGNSAPDKSGLPSDRFSAERTGGSVSTLTIQRTQQEDSAVYLCASSLAESQGVYGYTFGSGTRLTVV.

The rearrangement joins TRBV19 to TRBJ2-5; a weak D match, TRBD2 (5 bases). This CDR3 spans 14 amino acids. V lost 3 bases, J lost 5 bases, and 13 bases lay in between. Per germline, CDR1 LNHDA and CDR2 SQIVND (reference sequence). The DNA of the CDR3 is TGTGCCAGTAGTATTTTGTCGGGGTCGGAGACCCAGTACTTC. Protein product: CASSILSGSETQYF. Based on the CDR3 plus reference TRBV19 and TRBJ2-5, the full variable domain is DGGITQSPKYLFRKEGQNVTLSCEQNLNHDAMYWYRQDPGQGLRLIYYSQIVNDFQKGDIAEGYSVSREKKESFPLTVTSAQKNPTAFYLCASSILSGSETQYFGPGTRLLVL.

The chain employs TRBV7-7 and TRBJ2-7; 7 nucleotides agree with TRBD2. V lost 4 bases and J lost 6; bases outside the gene matches: 15. The V gene's germline CDR1 is SSHAT and CDR2 FNYEAQ (reference sequence). The CDR3 sequence is 16 residues long. The CDR3 sequence: CASSCFGGGSFCEQYF. DNA of the CDR3: TGTGCCAGCAGCTGTTTCGGGGGAGGGAGTTTTTGCGAGCAGTACTTC.

The gene calls are TRBV30 and TRBJ2-3; D gene ambiguous. The germline V gene has CDR1 GTSNPN and CDR2 SVGIG (reference sequence). The CDR3 spans 14 residues. Trimming removed 0 bases at V and 3 bases at J, with 10 bases between. CDR3: CAWSVLRGTDTQYF. In nucleotides, the CDR3 is TGTGCCTGGAGTGTACTTAGAGGTACAGATACGCAGTATTTT.

This chain uses TRBV15 with TRBJ2-5; 8 bases align to TRBD1. The J segment lost 5 bases and the V segment lost 8 bases, leaving 4 bases of the junction unmatched. The CDR3 loop spans 12 amino acids. The germline gives CDR1 LNHNV, CDR2 YYDKDF (reference sequence). CDR3 loop: CATGQGYETQYF. CDR3 nucleotide sequence: TGTGCCACCGGACAGGGATATGAGACCCAGTACTTC.

The chain joins TRBV28 to TRBJ1-5; D gene ambiguous. V shed 7 bases and J shed 0 bases, with 10 bases lying between them. Germline lookup yields CDR1 MDHEN and CDR2 SYDVKM. This CDR3 region has 14 residues. CDR3 sequence reads: CASKEPYSNQPQHF. CDR3 nucleotides: TGTGCCAGCAAGGAGCCTTATAGCAATCAGCCCCAGCATTTT.

The V call is TRBV29-1, the J call TRBJ2-1, with 7 bases that match TRBD2. CDR3 length equals 17 residues. The germline gives CDR1 SQVTM, CDR2 ANQGSEA. V lost 1 base to trimming and J lost 7 bases; unmatched junction nucleotides: 16. The CDR3, as DNA: TGCAGCGTTGAAGTTTTTTTTGGCGGGAGATACTCAAATGAGCAGTTCTTC. This sequence encodes CSVEVFFGGRYSNEQFF.

The chain couples TRBV7-2 to TRBJ2-7; maybe TRBD2 (5 bases). Trimming shortened V by 1 base and J by 1 base, and 11 bases separated the two germline ends. Germline V gives CDR1 SGHTA, CDR2 FQGNSA. The CDR3 extends over 15 amino acids. DNA of the CDR3: TGTGCCAGCAGCTTAGGAGGGCCGTTGTCCTACGAGCAGTACTTC. It codes for CASSLGGPLSYEQYF.

The chain uses TRBV9 and TRBJ1-6; D may be TRBD1 (5 bases). The ends were cut back, 0 bases at V and 7 bases at J, with 8 bases in the middle. Germline CDR1 SGDLS, CDR2 YYNGEE. The length of the CDR3 is 14 residues. CDR3 sequence: CASSVDRKNSPLHF. The DNA for the CDR3 is TGTGCCAGCAGCGTAGACAGGAAGAATTCACCCCTCCACTTT.

This chain uses TRBV27 with TRBJ1-5; D ambiguous. The CDR3 length is 14 residues. Germline lookup yields CDR1 MNHEY and CDR2 SMNVEV (reference sequence). V was pared by 6 bases and J by 0 bases, with 9 bases between. Here the CDR3 reads CASRPGNSNQPQHF. The DNA for the CDR3 is TGTGCCAGCAGACCCGGGAATAGCAATCAGCCCCAGCATTTT.

The chain joins TRBV18 to TRBJ2-6, with D perhaps matching TRBD1 (5 bases). The germline V and J ends were trimmed by 7 bases and 0 bases, with 10 bases remaining between them. CDR3 length equals 15 residues. CDR1 and CDR2 (germline): KGHSH, LQKENI. CDR3 sequence (DNA): TGTGCCAGCTTAAAGGGGTCCTCTGGGGCCAACGTCCTGACTTTC. Translation: CASLKGSSGANVLTF.

The chain is built from TRBV2 and TRBJ1-4, with 8 bases fitting TRBD1. This CDR3 comprises 16 residues. Per germline, CDR1 SNHLY and CDR2 FYNNEI. J lost 5 bases, V lost 3 bases, and 8 bases had no gene match. CDR3 sequence reads: CASSERGDRFNEKLFF. The CDR3 DNA sequence: TGTGCCAGCAGTGAGAGGGGGGACAGGTTCAATGAAAAACTGTTTTTT.

This clone was recorded a few times. The chain recombines TRBV19 with TRBJ2-7; TRBD2 matches at 9 bases. CDR1 and CDR2 from the germline V gene are LNHDA and SQIVND (reference sequence). After removal of 2 bases from V and 2 bases from J, the junction contained 4 bases not matched to a gene. The CDR3 loop spans 15 amino acids. Written as DNA, the CDR3 is TGTGCCAGTAGTATATCCCTAGCGGGGACCTACGAGCAGTACTTC. Residues: CASSISLAGTYEQYF.

This clone was observed once. V and J are TRBV2 and TRBJ2-2; weak D call: TRBD1 (6 bases). CDR1 is SNHLY and CDR2 is FYNNEI in the germline V gene. The CDR3 length is 18 residues. Trimming shortened V by 1 base and J by 0 bases, and 15 bases separated the two germline ends. The CDR3 region has the DNA TGTGCCAGCAGTGAAGAGGACCGGGCAGGGGCGAACACCGGGGAGCTGTTTTTT. As protein: CASSEEDRAGANTGELFF.

As concerns this clone: This may stem from a read error, because a much larger clone lies one nucleotide away. The chain links TRBV11-2 to TRBJ2-3, with D hard to call. This CDR3 is built from 13 residues. Per the germline V gene, CDR1 is SGHAT and CDR2 is FQNNGV. Deletions cut 5 bases from V and 3 bases from J, with 9 bases between. The CDR3 sequence is CASSPNPTDTQYF. In DNA, the CDR3 is TGTGCCAGCAGCCCTAACCCTACAGATACGCAGTATTTT.

The gene calls are TRBV29-1 and TRBJ2-2, with a tentative D call TRBD2 (5 bases). Germline V gene sequence: CDR1 SQVTM, CDR2 ANQGSEA. Trimming took off 7 bases at V and 3 bases at J, with 15 bases between the two ends. The CDR3 totals 14 residues. CDR3 nucleotides: TGCAGCGGTCGAGCGGAACGGTACACCGGGGAGCTGTTTTTT. This gives the protein CSGRAERYTGELFF.

This chain joins TRBV9 and TRBJ1-6; D remains unclear. The CDR3 sequence is 15 residues long. V lost 3 bases and J lost 7, with 14 bases in between. Germline CDR1 and CDR2: SGDLS and YYNGEE. The CDR3 region is CASSASRGRNSPLHF. The CDR3 nucleotides read TGTGCCAGCAGCGCGTCACGCGGCCGCAATTCACCCCTCCACTTT.

The rearrangement joins TRBV27 to TRBJ1-2; perhaps TRBD1 as D (6 bases). The CDR3 is 15 amino acids. The V gene lost 4 bases and the J gene lost 0 bases, with 12 bases spanning the gap. Per the germline V gene, CDR1 is MNHEY and CDR2 is SMNVEV (reference sequence). The CDR3 protein is CASSSYRDSNYGYTF. The CDR3 nucleotides are TGTGCCAGCAGTTCATACAGGGATTCTAACTATGGCTACACCTTC.

This clone occurred once. The V and J genes are TRBV27 and TRBJ2-1; D might be TRBD2 (6 bases). Germline CDR1 is MNHEY and CDR2 is SMNVEV (reference sequence). Trimming removed 4 bases at V and 7 bases at J, with 14 bases between. This CDR3 contains 14 residues. The CDR3 DNA reads TGTGCCAGCAGTTCTGGCGGGATGGTAAATGAGCAGTTCTTC. Translating gives CASSSGGMVNEQFF.

The sample holds one count of this clone. The V and J genes are TRBV6-6 and TRBJ1-5; D is perhaps TRBD1 (5 bases). Germline values: CDR1 MNHNY, CDR2 SVGAGI (reference sequence). V gave up 3 bases and J gave up 4 bases, with 7 bases separating them. The CDR3 length is 13 residues. The CDR3 loop is CASSYGANQPQHF. The DNA for the CDR3 is TGTGCCAGCAGTTATGGGGCTAATCAGCCCCAGCATTTT.

J is TRBJ2-1 and V is TRBV28; 10 bases agree with TRBD2. V lost 5 bases, J lost 6 bases, and 10 bases stayed unmatched. The CDR3 covers 16 residues. Germline CDR1 is MDHEN and CDR2 is SYDVKM. The CDR3 sequence is CASSPLAGVGGNEQFF. The DNA of the CDR3 is TGTGCCAGCAGTCCGCTAGCGGGAGTAGGCGGCAATGAGCAGTTCTTC.

This rearrangement joins TRBV15 to TRBJ1-4, with D perhaps TRBD1 (6 bases). CDR1 and CDR2 from the germline V gene are LNHNV and YYDKDF (reference sequence). V was cut by 5 bases and J by 3 bases, with 10 bases left in between. The CDR3 is 14 residues long. The CDR3 loop is CATSLQGANEKLFF. The CDR3, as DNA: TGTGCCACCAGCTTACAGGGTGCTAATGAAAAACTGTTTTTT.